The next 4 T cell receptor beta chains were all read from a single sample in a study of tumor and adjacent non-tumor tissue in lung cancer. The template was RNA from unsorted bulk tissue. Three rounds of nested PCR, following a modified ARM-PCR protocol, produced the TCRbeta library. TCRdb reprocessed the multiplex PCR reads via MiXCR and lists one record per CDR3 protein. The data show about 200,000 distinct CDR3 sequences, about two thirds seen once. The sequencing sample was made of lung tumor tissue. The source of these receptors is a man in his sixties with non-small cell lung cancer.

About this clonotype: A read error may be the cause here, since a much bigger clone is one base away. The chain employs TRBV29-1 and TRBJ2-3; D gene uncertain. Germline CDR1 SQVTM, CDR2 ANQGSEA. Trimming took off 4 bases at V and 3 bases at J, with 14 bases between the two ends. The CDR3 contains 14 residues. As DNA, the CDR3 is TGCAGCGTTGTAGGCCGGAGTAGAACAGATACGCAGTATTTT. It yields the protein CSVVGRSRTDTQYF.

The rearrangement uses TRBV18 and TRBJ1-1, with D perhaps TRBD1 (5 bases). The V gene lost 2 bases and the J gene lost 6 bases, with 19 bases spanning the gap. This CDR3 has 16 amino acids. CDR1 is KGHSH and CDR2 is LQKENI in the germline V gene. DNA of the CDR3: TGTGCCAGCTCACCATTCGGGGGGAATCCGATCTCTGAAGCTTTCTTT. It encodes CASSPFGGNPISEAFF.

The chain uses TRBV11-2 and TRBJ2-1; D possibly corresponds to TRBD1 (5 bases). Trimming stripped 1 base from V and 9 bases from J, with 13 bases between. Germline-derived CDR1 and CDR2 are SGHAT and FQNNGV. The CDR3 is 14 amino acids. CDR3: CASSLAAGLVEQFF. CDR3 nucleotide sequence: TGTGCCAGCAGCTTAGCGGCAGGGTTGGTTGAGCAGTTCTTC.

This clonotype was counted once. The CDR3 ends on some other residue instead of the conserved phenylalanine or tryptophan, so this is likely a read error. The chain couples TRBV6-5 to TRBJ2-7; 7 nucleotides line up with TRBD2. The V segment lost 8 bases and the J segment 7 bases; nucleotides outside the gene matches: 17. The CDR3 runs 15 residues. Germline CDR1 and CDR2: MNHEY and SVGAGI. DNA for the CDR3: TGTGCCAGCTCGGGGGGACGGATAGGGTGGCGTGAGCAGTACTCC. Its translation is CASSGGRIGWREQYS.